This TCR beta chain was identified during a study of glioma-infiltrating T cells. General study points: Tissue and blood shared very few CDR3 sequences. Non-neoplastic patients had below-expected tissue-blood divergence, while all gliomas exceeded expectation.

This clonotype has just a few counts. Its antigen is not known. This CDR3 has 14 amino acids. The germline V and J ends were trimmed by 3 bases and 6 bases, with 15 bases remaining between them. Germline V gives CDR1 LNHDA, CDR2 SQIVND (reference sequence). TCR alpha and beta CDR3 regions were amplified from RNA using iRepertoire nested multiplex PCR. One-step reverse transcription and amplification started from roughly 100-400 ng of tissue mRNA or PBMC total RNA. Using its own MiXCR run on the multiplex PCR reads, TCRdb lists one record per CDR3 protein. This sample has around 190,000 distinct CDR3 sequences, with 25% to 35% found just once.

V gene TRBV19 combines with J gene TRBJ2-7, with D possibly TRBD2 on 6 matching bases. This clonotype was obtained from a human donor with low-grade glioma or glioblastoma, undergoing nonglioma brain surgery, or in good health (not recorded which). The sample comprised glioma tissue, nonneoplastic brain tissue, or PBMCs (not recorded which). The CDR3 loop reads CASSIEGGAFEQYF. CDR3 bases: TGTGCCAGTAGTATCGAGGGAGGAGCTTTCGAGCAGTACTTC.